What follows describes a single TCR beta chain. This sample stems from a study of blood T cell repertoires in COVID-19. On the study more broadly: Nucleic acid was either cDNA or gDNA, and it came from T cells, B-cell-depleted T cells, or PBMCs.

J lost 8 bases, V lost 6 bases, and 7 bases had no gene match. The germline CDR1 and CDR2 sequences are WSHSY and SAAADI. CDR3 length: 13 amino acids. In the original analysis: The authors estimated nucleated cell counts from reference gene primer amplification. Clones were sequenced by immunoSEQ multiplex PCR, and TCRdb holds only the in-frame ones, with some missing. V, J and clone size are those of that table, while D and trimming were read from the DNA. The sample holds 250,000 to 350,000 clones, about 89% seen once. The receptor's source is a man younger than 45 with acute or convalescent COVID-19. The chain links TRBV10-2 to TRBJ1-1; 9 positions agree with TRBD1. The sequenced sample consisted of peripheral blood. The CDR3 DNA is TGCGCCAGCAGCGGGGGACAGGGAAGAGAAGCTTTCTTT. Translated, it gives CASSGGQGREAFF.